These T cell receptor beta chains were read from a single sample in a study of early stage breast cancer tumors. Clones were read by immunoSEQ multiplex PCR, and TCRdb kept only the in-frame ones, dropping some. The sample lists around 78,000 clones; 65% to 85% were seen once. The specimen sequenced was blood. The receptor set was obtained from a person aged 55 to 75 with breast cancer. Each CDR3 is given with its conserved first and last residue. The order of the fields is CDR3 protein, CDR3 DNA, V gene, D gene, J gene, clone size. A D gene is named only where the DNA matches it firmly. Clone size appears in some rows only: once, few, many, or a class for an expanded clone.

cdr3_aa: CASSFGSYEQYF
cdr3_nt: TGTGCCAGCAGTTTTGGCAGCTACGAGCAGTACTTC
v_call: TRBV28
d_call: -
j_call: TRBJ2-7
clone_size: -

cdr3_aa: CASSLIGANEKLFF
cdr3_nt: TGTGCCAGCAGCCTCATAGGGGCGAATGAAAAACTGTTTTTT
v_call: TRBV9
d_call: -
j_call: TRBJ1-4
clone_size: -

cdr3_aa: CASSLAQGFIEKLFF
cdr3_nt: TGTGCCAGCAGCTTAGCGCAGGGCTTTATTGAAAAACTGTTTTTT
v_call: TRBV7-8
d_call: -
j_call: TRBJ1-4
clone_size: -

cdr3_aa: CASSHNRGLEQYF
cdr3_nt: TGTGCCAGCAGCCATAACAGAGGACTCGAGCAGTACTTC
v_call: TRBV5-4
d_call: -
j_call: TRBJ2-7
clone_size: -

cdr3_aa: CASKGEANTGELFF
cdr3_nt: TGTGCCAGCAAGGGGGAGGCGAACACCGGGGAGCTGTTTTTT
v_call: TRBV2
d_call: -
j_call: TRBJ2-2
clone_size: -

cdr3_aa: CASSTSPGQPYTEAFF
cdr3_nt: TGCGCCAGCAGCACTAGCCCCGGACAGCCCTACACTGAAGCTTTCTTT
v_call: TRBV5-1
d_call: -
j_call: TRBJ1-1
clone_size: -

cdr3_aa: CASSLGLGSTDTQYF
cdr3_nt: TGTGCTAGCAGCTTAGGGCTAGGGAGCACAGATACGCAGTATTTT
v_call: TRBV7-7
d_call: -
j_call: TRBJ2-3
clone_size: -

cdr3_aa: CASSYSRTGASYEQYF
cdr3_nt: TGTGCCAGCAGTTACTCCCGGACAGGGGCCTCCTACGAGCAGTACTTC
v_call: TRBV6-6
d_call: TRBD1
j_call: TRBJ2-7
clone_size: -

cdr3_aa: CASSISPDRNYGYTF
cdr3_nt: TGTGCCAGTAGTATATCCCCGGACAGAAACTATGGCTACACCTTC
v_call: TRBV19
d_call: -
j_call: TRBJ1-2
clone_size: -

cdr3_aa: CASSPGTPRKEKLFF
cdr3_nt: TGTGCCAGCAGTCCCGGGACGCCGAGAAAGGAAAAACTGTTTTTT
v_call: TRBV5-4
d_call: -
j_call: TRBJ1-4
clone_size: -

cdr3_aa: CAISELREQFF
cdr3_nt: TGTGCCATCAGCGAGCTGAGGGAGCAGTTCTTC
v_call: TRBV10-3
d_call: -
j_call: TRBJ2-1
clone_size: -

cdr3_aa: CAWSVGLAENNEQFF
cdr3_nt: TGTGCCTGGAGTGTCGGACTAGCGGAAAACAATGAGCAGTTCTTC
v_call: TRBV30
d_call: TRBD2
j_call: TRBJ2-1
clone_size: -

cdr3_aa: CASSEGAANGYTF
cdr3_nt: TGTGCCAGCAGTGAAGGGGCAGCGAATGGCTACACCTTC
v_call: TRBV2
d_call: -
j_call: TRBJ1-2
clone_size: -

cdr3_aa: CASSQAPGLARYF
cdr3_nt: TGTGCCAGCAGCCAAGCTCCCGGACTAGCGCGTTACTTC
v_call: TRBV4-2
d_call: TRBD2
j_call: TRBJ2-7
clone_size: -

cdr3_aa: CASSPDRDSYGYTF
cdr3_nt: TGTGCCAGCTCACCAGACCGGGACAGTTATGGCTACACCTTC
v_call: TRBV18
d_call: TRBD1
j_call: TRBJ1-2
clone_size: -

cdr3_aa: CASSPGGIFLYEQYF
cdr3_nt: TGTGCCAGCAGCCCGGGCGGGATCTTTCTCTACGAGCAGTACTTC
v_call: TRBV28
d_call: -
j_call: TRBJ2-7
clone_size: once

cdr3_aa: CAWSVRGTEAFF
cdr3_nt: TGTGCCTGGAGTGTTAGGGGCACTGAAGCTTTCTTT
v_call: TRBV30
d_call: -
j_call: TRBJ1-1
clone_size: -

cdr3_aa: CASSKVPGLAASSYEQYF
cdr3_nt: TGTGCCAGCAGCAAAGTACCGGGACTAGCGGCCAGCTCCTACGAGCAGTACTTC
v_call: TRBV21-1
d_call: -
j_call: TRBJ2-7
clone_size: -

cdr3_aa: CASRTSTDTQYF
cdr3_nt: TGTGCCAGCCGGACCTCCACAGATACGCAGTATTTT
v_call: TRBV6-6
d_call: -
j_call: TRBJ2-3
clone_size: -

cdr3_aa: CASGGGYDGYGYTF
cdr3_nt: TGTGCCAGCGGCGGGGGGTATGACGGTTATGGCTACACCTTC
v_call: TRBV7-9
d_call: -
j_call: TRBJ1-2
clone_size: few

cdr3_aa: CASSLRDTEAFF
cdr3_nt: TGTGCCAGCAGCTTACGGGACACTGAAGCTTTCTTT
v_call: TRBV11-2
d_call: -
j_call: TRBJ1-1
clone_size: -

cdr3_aa: CASAPAGDYGYTF
cdr3_nt: TGTGCCAGCGCCCCGGCGGGAGACTATGGCTACACCTTC
v_call: TRBV5-6
d_call: -
j_call: TRBJ1-2
clone_size: few

cdr3_aa: CASSVVSGGPVEQFF
cdr3_nt: TGTGCCAGCAGCGTAGTAAGCGGGGGGCCCGTTGAGCAGTTCTTC
v_call: TRBV9
d_call: TRBD2
j_call: TRBJ2-1
clone_size: -

cdr3_aa: CASSIWTDQETQYF
cdr3_nt: TGCGCCAGCAGCATATGGACAGACCAAGAGACCCAGTACTTC
v_call: TRBV5-1
d_call: -
j_call: TRBJ2-5
clone_size: -

cdr3_aa: CASSPQAGPRSPLHF
cdr3_nt: TGTGCCAGCAGCCCTCAAGCAGGCCCCAGGTCGCCCCTCCACTTT
v_call: TRBV7-9
d_call: -
j_call: TRBJ1-6
clone_size: -

cdr3_aa: CASSLAVHNEQFF
cdr3_nt: TGCGCCAGCAGCTTGGCTGTACACAATGAGCAGTTCTTC
v_call: TRBV5-1
d_call: -
j_call: TRBJ2-1
clone_size: -

cdr3_aa: CASSRSLTGFSGYTF
cdr3_nt: TGTGCCAGCAGCCGGTCCCTTACAGGGTTCTCTGGCTACACCTTC
v_call: TRBV5-4
d_call: -
j_call: TRBJ1-2
clone_size: -

cdr3_aa: CATNRGGQETQYF
cdr3_nt: TGTGCCACCAATAGGGGTGGGCAAGAGACCCAGTACTTC
v_call: TRBV15
d_call: -
j_call: TRBJ2-5
clone_size: -

cdr3_aa: CARYLRMGHTNTGELFF
cdr3_nt: TGTGCCAGATACCTGAGAATGGGACACACGAACACCGGGGAGCTGTTTTTT
v_call: TRBV28
d_call: -
j_call: TRBJ2-2
clone_size: -

cdr3_aa: CAEGLRGRSGYEQYF
cdr3_nt: TGCGCCGAGGGGCTTCGAGGAAGGTCTGGTTACGAGCAGTACTTC
v_call: TRBV10-1
d_call: -
j_call: TRBJ2-7
clone_size: few

cdr3_aa: CASRRGTAPSRGYTF
cdr3_nt: TGTGCCAGCAGGCGAGGGACAGCCCCAAGCCGTGGCTACACCTTC
v_call: TRBV28
d_call: TRBD1
j_call: TRBJ1-2
clone_size: -

cdr3_aa: CASSEGVDKTDIQYF
cdr3_nt: TGTGCCAGCTCGGAGGGGGTGGATAAAACGGACATTCAGTACTTC
v_call: TRBV18
d_call: -
j_call: TRBJ2-4
clone_size: -

cdr3_aa: CASSLAPGSGQATQYF
cdr3_nt: TGCGCCAGCAGCTTGGCTCCAGGCTCTGGGCAGGCGACCCAGTACTTC
v_call: TRBV5-1
d_call: -
j_call: TRBJ2-5
clone_size: -

cdr3_aa: CASMQASGELFF
cdr3_nt: TGTGCCAGTATGCAGGCCAGCGGGGAGCTGTTTTTT
v_call: TRBV19
d_call: -
j_call: TRBJ2-2
clone_size: few

cdr3_aa: CASSLVGLDLENEQFF
cdr3_nt: TGTGCCAGCAGCTTAGTAGGACTAGATCTTGAGAATGAGCAGTTCTTC
v_call: TRBV7-8
d_call: TRBD2
j_call: TRBJ2-1
clone_size: once

cdr3_aa: CSASEWFF
cdr3_nt: TGCAGTGCTTCTGAGTGGTTCTTC
v_call: TRBV20-1
d_call: -
j_call: TRBJ2-1
clone_size: -

cdr3_aa: CASSSPGAVYTEAFF
cdr3_nt: TGTGCCAGCAGTTCCCCGGGGGCAGTGTACACTGAAGCTTTCTTT
v_call: TRBV28
d_call: -
j_call: TRBJ1-1
clone_size: -

cdr3_aa: CASSFGGLGEKLFF
cdr3_nt: TGTGCCAGCAGTTTTGGGGGGTTGGGTGAAAAACTGTTTTTT
v_call: TRBV28
d_call: -
j_call: TRBJ1-4
clone_size: -

cdr3_aa: CASSQAGGDYGYTF
cdr3_nt: TGTGCCAGCAGCCAGGCAGGGGGGGACTATGGCTACACCTTC
v_call: TRBV11-2
d_call: TRBD1
j_call: TRBJ1-2
clone_size: few

cdr3_aa: CASSLVETQYF
cdr3_nt: TGTGCCAGCAGCTTAGTAGAGACCCAGTACTTC
v_call: TRBV11-2
d_call: -
j_call: TRBJ2-5
clone_size: few

cdr3_aa: CASSPGGDSSYEQYF
cdr3_nt: TGTGCCAGCAGCCCGGGGGGTGACAGCTCCTACGAGCAGTACTTC
v_call: TRBV7-8
d_call: TRBD2
j_call: TRBJ2-7
clone_size: -

cdr3_aa: CASSRGAGTHEQYF
cdr3_nt: TGTGCCAGCAGCCGGGGGGCAGGGACGCACGAGCAGTACTTC
v_call: TRBV27
d_call: -
j_call: TRBJ2-7
clone_size: -

cdr3_aa: CASSQDTGQGNTEAFF
cdr3_nt: TGTGCCAGCAGCCAAGATACAGGACAGGGCAACACTGAAGCTTTCTTT
v_call: TRBV4-2
d_call: TRBD1
j_call: TRBJ1-1
clone_size: -

cdr3_aa: CASSRGSSYNSPLHF
cdr3_nt: TGTGCCAGCAGCCGAGGGAGCTCCTATAATTCACCCCTCCACTTT
v_call: TRBV7-3
d_call: -
j_call: TRBJ1-6
clone_size: -

cdr3_aa: CASLGTANTGELFF
cdr3_nt: TGCGCCAGCCTAGGGACGGCGAACACCGGGGAGCTGTTTTTT
v_call: TRBV5-1
d_call: -
j_call: TRBJ2-2
clone_size: -

cdr3_aa: CASSQEGQGHTEAFF
cdr3_nt: TGCGCCAGCAGCCAAGAAGGGCAGGGCCACACTGAAGCTTTCTTT
v_call: TRBV4-1
d_call: -
j_call: TRBJ1-1
clone_size: -

cdr3_aa: CATTRDNEWEYSGNTIYF
cdr3_nt: TGTGCCACCACCCGGGACAACGAGTGGGAATACTCTGGAAACACCATATATTTT
v_call: TRBV15
d_call: -
j_call: TRBJ1-3
clone_size: -

cdr3_aa: CASSWGQDYEQYF
cdr3_nt: TGTGCCAGCAGCTGGGGGCAGGACTACGAGCAGTACTTC
v_call: TRBV5-5
d_call: -
j_call: TRBJ2-7
clone_size: -

cdr3_aa: CSVEARGLASAQYF
cdr3_nt: TGCAGCGTTGAAGCTCGAGGACTAGCCTCTGCGCAGTATTTT
v_call: TRBV29-1
d_call: TRBD2
j_call: TRBJ2-3
clone_size: once

cdr3_aa: CASSNYEQYF
cdr3_nt: TGTGCCAGCAGTAACTACGAGCAGTACTTC
v_call: TRBV2
d_call: -
j_call: TRBJ2-7
clone_size: few

cdr3_aa: CASSPWTANTEAFF
cdr3_nt: TGTGCCAGCAGCCCGTGGACAGCAAACACTGAAGCTTTCTTT
v_call: TRBV7-2
d_call: -
j_call: TRBJ1-1
clone_size: few

cdr3_aa: CASSVGSAGTSEQYF
cdr3_nt: TGTGCCAGCAGCGTAGGGTCAGCGGGGACCTCCGAGCAGTACTTC
v_call: TRBV9
d_call: TRBD2
j_call: TRBJ2-7
clone_size: -

cdr3_aa: CASRGVGETQYF
cdr3_nt: TGTGCCAGCAGGGGGGTTGGGGAGACCCAGTACTTC
v_call: TRBV2
d_call: -
j_call: TRBJ2-5
clone_size: -

cdr3_aa: CASSPLAGGPEQYF
cdr3_nt: TGTGCCAGCAGCCCTCTAGCGGGAGGGCCCGAGCAGTACTTC
v_call: TRBV28
d_call: TRBD2
j_call: TRBJ2-7
clone_size: -

cdr3_aa: CASSLAGAGANVLTF
cdr3_nt: TGTGCCAGCAGCTTAGCAGGGGCTGGGGCCAACGTCCTGACTTTC
v_call: TRBV7-9
d_call: -
j_call: TRBJ2-6
clone_size: -

cdr3_aa: CASSQATSGSHEQYF
cdr3_nt: TGTGCCAGCAGTCAAGCGACTAGCGGGAGCCACGAGCAGTACTTC
v_call: TRBV7-3
d_call: TRBD2
j_call: TRBJ2-7
clone_size: -

cdr3_aa: CASSWTANYGYTF
cdr3_nt: TGTGCCAGCAGTTGGACAGCCAACTATGGCTACACCTTC
v_call: TRBV27
d_call: -
j_call: TRBJ1-2
clone_size: few

cdr3_aa: CASSLSGFKTLNF
cdr3_nt: TGTGCCAGCAGTTTATCGGGGTTTAAGACCCTCAATTTT
v_call: TRBV28
d_call: -
j_call: TRBJ1-4
clone_size: -

cdr3_aa: CASSGGLTTYNEQFF
cdr3_nt: TGCGCCAGCAGCGGAGGACTGACCACTTACAATGAGCAGTTCTTC
v_call: TRBV5-1
d_call: -
j_call: TRBJ2-1
clone_size: -